The 24 T cell receptor beta chains in this list originate from one sample, sequenced in a study of T cell responses to AZD1222 COVID-19 vaccine. Only in-frame clones appear in the TCRdb table, and some are missing; sequencing was by immunoSEQ multiplex PCR. The sample lists 150,000 to 200,000 clones, approximately 94% occurring once. The sequences come from peripheral blood, collected on day 0 of AZD1222 vaccination. The receptors stem from an adult in good health.

This sequence joins TRBV29-1 and TRBJ2-7, with a possible D match to TRBD2 (5 bases). The germline gives CDR1 SQVTM, CDR2 ANQGSEA. Trimming shortened V by 6 bases and J by 2 bases, and 8 bases separated the two germline ends. This CDR3 region has 11 residues. The CDR3 spells CSVRGPYEQYF. Here the CDR3 DNA reads TGCAGCGTCCGGGGTCCCTACGAGCAGTACTTC.

The chain couples TRBV3-1 (or the pseudogene TRBV3-2) to TRBJ2-3; D is unresolved. The CDR3 contains 15 residues. V dropped 6 bases and J dropped 2 bases, with 15 bases sitting between them. CDR1 and CDR2 (germline): LGHDT, YNNKEL (reference sequence). The CDR3 DNA sequence: TGTGCCAGCAGTCCGACTTTGCAGTCCACAGATACGCAGTATTTT. This codes for CASSPTLQSTDTQYF.

The chain carries TRBV5-5 and TRBJ1-1; tentatively, D is TRBD1 (6 bases). The CDR3 runs to 15 residues. Germline CDR1 is SGHKS and CDR2 is YYEKEE (reference sequence). V was shortened by 4 bases and J by 7 bases, with 20 bases between the two germline ends. The CDR3 bases are TGTGCCAGCAGCCCAATAAGGCAGGGGTTGGATGAAGCTTTCTTT. Its translation: CASSPIRQGLDEAFF.

On this clone itself: Other nucleotide sequences from this sample produce the same CDR3. V gene TRBV7-9 combines with J gene TRBJ2-1; D remains ambiguous. The CDR3 length is 12 residues. V shed 1 base and J shed 8 bases, with 6 bases lying between them. CDR1 is SEHNR, CDR2 FQNEAQ, per germline (reference sequence). DNA for the CDR3: TGTGCCAGCAGCTTAGTGTCGGATGAGCAGTTCTTC. It translates to CASSLVSDEQFF.

The chain employs TRBV30 and TRBJ1-4; D unresolved. CDR1 is GTSNPN, CDR2 SVGIG, per germline (reference sequence). The CDR3 sequence is 13 residues long. Trimming removed 3 bases at V and 6 bases at J, with 11 bases between. The CDR3 bases are TGTGCCTGGAGAAGGACCGGATATGAAAAACTGTTTTTT. Translation: CAWRRTGYEKLFF.

The J gene is TRBJ2-3, the V gene TRBV5-6, with 9 positions matching TRBD2. V was pared by 4 bases and J by 0 bases, with 9 bases of the junction left unmatched. The CDR3 runs to 17 residues. Germline CDR1 and CDR2: SGHDT and YYEEEE. The CDR3 coding sequence is TGTGCCAGCAGCCTCCCGGCTAGCGGGGCCAGCACAGATACGCAGTATTTT. The encoded protein is CASSLPASGASTDTQYF.

In this sample, this clone turned up once. J is TRBJ1-4 and V is TRBV18; the D is unclear. With 3 bases removed from V and 0 bases from J, the gap between germline ends came to 8 bases. CDR3 length: 15 amino acids. Germline lookup yields CDR1 KGHSH and CDR2 LQKENI. CDR3 nucleotides: TGTGCCAGCTCACCCGAAGTTGCAACTAATGAAAAACTGTTTTTT. This sequence encodes CASSPEVATNEKLFF.

V is TRBV7-9 and J is TRBJ2-1; D is perhaps TRBD2 (6 bases). The CDR3 contains 16 residues. Germline CDR1 is SEHNR and CDR2 is FQNEAQ (reference sequence). Between the trimmed V and J ends, which lost 7 bases and 0 bases, there was a span of 16 bases. Here the CDR3 reads CASMPLGGSSYNEQFF. The CDR3 DNA follows: TGTGCCAGCATGCCCCTGGGAGGCAGCTCCTACAATGAGCAGTTCTTC.

This sequence joins TRBV5-1 and TRBJ1-3; TRBD1 matches at 7 bases. Trimming took 0 bases from V and 0 from J; bases not matched to a gene: 6. Germline-derived CDR1 and CDR2 are SGHRS and YFSETQ. The CDR3 length is 17 residues. CDR3 DNA sequence: TGCGCCAGCAGCTTGGGGGACAGACCCTCCTCTGGAAACACCATATATTTT. This translates into CASSLGDRPSSGNTIYF.

The chain recombines TRBV27 with TRBJ2-1; TRBD2 matches 12 bases. Trimming cost V 5 bases and J 4 bases; bases outside gene matches: 6. The CDR3 covers 16 residues. CDR1 and CDR2 (germline): MNHEY, SMNVEV (reference sequence). The CDR3 DNA sequence: TGTGCCAGCAGTCCTTCTGGACTAGCGGGATACAATGAGCAGTTCTTC. It encodes CASSPSGLAGYNEQFF.

The V gene is TRBV9, the J gene TRBJ2-7; D remains unclear. The CDR3 spans 14 residues. V was shortened by 0 bases and J by 4 bases, with 11 bases between the two germline ends. Germline loops: CDR1 SGDLS, CDR2 YYNGEE. The CDR3 DNA reads TGTGCCAGCAGCGTAGGCCTCTACGGTTACGAGCAGTACTTC. Protein sequence: CASSVGLYGYEQYF.

The chain has TRBV19 and TRBJ1-5; 7 nucleotides agree with TRBD1. CDR3 length: 14 amino acids. Trimming cost V 4 bases and J 3 bases; bases outside gene matches: 3. Germline values: CDR1 LNHDA, CDR2 SQIVND (reference sequence). CDR3: CASSTGQANQPQHF. CDR3 bases: TGTGCCAGTAGTACCGGACAGGCCAATCAGCCCCAGCATTTT.

This clone has a handful of counts. The chain links TRBV2 to TRBJ2-2, with D uncertain. This CDR3 is built from 13 residues. Germline CDR1 SNHLY, CDR2 FYNNEI. The V gene lost 7 bases and the J gene lost 4 bases, with 10 bases spanning the gap. The DNA of the CDR3 is TGTGCCAGCACCCCCTGGGGCACCGGGGAGCTGTTTTTT. Translation gives CASTPWGTGELFF.

The gene calls are TRBV5-6 and TRBJ2-2; 8 positions match TRBD1. The CDR3 sequence is 14 residues long. Trimming took 4 bases from V and 3 from J; bases not matched to a gene: 2. Germline CDR1 and CDR2: SGHDT and YYEEEE. The CDR3: CASSPTGDTGELFF. CDR3 DNA: TGTGCCAGCAGCCCGACAGGGGACACCGGGGAGCTGTTTTTT.

V and J are TRBV24-1 and TRBJ1-5; TRBD1 is a possible D gene (6 bases). CDR3 length equals 14 residues. V lost 4 bases, J lost 4 bases, and 10 bases lay in between. CDR1 is KGHDR and CDR2 is SFDVKD in the germline V gene. CDR3 amino acids: CATSDPGQNQPQHF. In DNA, the CDR3 is TGTGCCACCAGTGACCCGGGACAAAATCAGCCCCAGCATTTT.

The V gene is TRBV28, the J gene TRBJ2-1; 7 positions match TRBD1. Losses at the gene ends were 6 bases for V and 4 bases for J; bases not matched to a gene: 9. The CDR3 runs to 15 residues. Germline assignment: CDR1 MDHEN and CDR2 SYDVKM. The CDR3: CASRSGTGDYNEQFF. The DNA for the CDR3 is TGTGCCAGCAGATCCGGCACAGGGGATTACAATGAGCAGTTCTTC.

The chain recombines TRBV13 with TRBJ2-1, with a weak D call TRBD2 (5 bases). The CDR3 consists of 11 residues. The ends were cut back, 9 bases at V and 8 bases at J, with 11 bases in the middle. Germline V gene data show CDR1 as PRHDT and CDR2 as FYEKMQ (reference sequence). The CDR3 spells CASVGNHEQFF. The CDR3 DNA reads as TGTGCCAGTGTCGGGAACCATGAGCAGTTCTTC.

The chain recombines TRBV28 with TRBJ2-7; no definite D call. The V end was cut by 5 bases, the J end by 9 bases, with 14 bases between. CDR1 is MDHEN, CDR2 SYDVKM, per germline. This CDR3 is built from 12 residues. In nucleotides, the CDR3 is TGTGCCAGCAGTCAAAATCTCTTGGCGCAGTACTTC. Protein product: CASSQNLLAQYF.

The CDR3 nucleotides are TGTGCCAGCAGTCACCATGTAAGTGGGACAGGGGGCGCACCCCTCCACTTT. Translated: CASSHHVSGTGGAPLHF. The rearrangement joins TRBV3-1 (or the pseudogene TRBV3-2) to TRBJ1-6, with TRBD1 matching 12 bases. This CDR3 is 17 amino acids long. Germline CDR1 is LGHDT and CDR2 is YNNKEL (reference sequence). The V gene end was trimmed by 6 bases and the J gene end by 11 bases; junction bases not matched to a gene: 14.

This chain joins TRBV3-1 (or the pseudogene TRBV3-2) and TRBJ1-4; no reliable D call. This CDR3 comprises 14 residues. Germline CDR1 is LGHDT and CDR2 is YNNKEL (reference sequence). Trimming left V 6 bases short and J 8 bases short, with 16 bases between. CDR3 coding DNA: TGTGCCAGCAGGAAGATGTCGCTCGGGGAAAAACTGTTTTTT. The encoded protein is CASRKMSLGEKLFF.

Concerning this clone: The sample has other DNA sequences that encode this CDR3 too. The chain uses TRBV7-2 and TRBJ2-7; D not certain. The CDR3 is 11 amino acids. Germline CDR1 reads SGHTA; CDR2 reads FQGNSA. The V and J ends lost 2 bases and 2 bases respectively, with 1 base between them. In DNA, the CDR3 is TGTGCCAGCAGCTTAACCTACGAGCAGTACTTC. It specifies CASSLTYEQYF.

This clone was seen once. The V gene is TRBV5-5, the J gene TRBJ2-5; D unclear. V lost 4 bases, J lost 5 bases, and 12 bases lay in between. The CDR3 has 13 residues. Germline CDR1 is SGHKS and CDR2 is YYEKEE (reference sequence). This chain's CDR3 is CASSRTLRETQYF. CDR3 DNA sequence: TGTGCCAGCAGCCGGACCCTTCGTGAGACCCAGTACTTC.

V gene TRBV28 combines with J gene TRBJ1-4, with D perhaps TRBD1 (5 bases). This CDR3 contains 12 residues. V was shortened by 10 bases and J by 4 bases, with 10 bases between the two germline ends. Germline loops: CDR1 MDHEN, CDR2 SYDVKM. DNA of the CDR3: TGTGCCACCGGGGCTCTTAATGAAAAACTGTTTTTT. Its translation: CATGALNEKLFF.

This chain links TRBV14 with TRBJ1-4; TRBD1 matches 7 bases. V lost 0 bases to trimming and J lost 6 bases; unmatched junction nucleotides: 16. This CDR3 has 19 residues. The germline CDR1 and CDR2 sequences are SGHDN and FVKESK. CDR3 coding DNA: TGTGCCAGCAGCCAAGATGATTCCGGAGGGGGCTATTATCATGAAAAACTGTTTTTT. Residues: CASSQDDSGGGYYHEKLFF. The full variable domain, rest sourced from reference TRBV14 and TRBJ1-4, is EAGVTQFPSHSVIEKGQTVTLRCDPISGHDNLYWYRRVMGKEIKFLLHFVKESKQDESGMPNNRFLAERTGGTYSTLKVQPAELEDSGVYFCASSQDDSGGGYYHEKLFFGSGTQLSVL.